A single sample is the source of the 14 T cell receptor beta chains below, sequenced in a study of blood T cell repertoires in COVID-19. Sequenced by immunoSEQ multiplex PCR; TCRdb stores in-frame clones only, minus some. This table holds about 170,000 clones, 80% to 85% found once. The sample taken for sequencing was peripheral blood. Receptors were obtained from a woman aged 70-85 years with COVID-19, enrolled during active disease.

On this clone itself: This sample also contains other DNA sequences that code for the same CDR3. The J gene is TRBJ1-1, the V gene TRBV2; D might be TRBD1 (6 bases). V dropped 5 bases and J dropped 0 bases, with 10 bases sitting between them. In germline, CDR1 is SNHLY, CDR2 FYNNEI. The CDR3 runs to 14 residues. The CDR3 sequence: CASSPRGLNTEAFF. The CDR3 DNA sequence: TGTGCCAGCAGTCCCAGGGGCCTGAACACTGAAGCTTTCTTT.

The V and J genes are TRBV19 and TRBJ1-2; D perhaps matches TRBD1 (6 bases). Looked up from germline, CDR1 is LNHDA and CDR2 is SQIVND (reference sequence). Between the trimmed V and J ends, which lost 3 bases and 7 bases, there was a span of 15 bases. The CDR3 loop spans 14 amino acids. CDR3 nucleotides: TGTGCCAGTAGTATGGCCACAGGGTATTCTGGCTACACCTTC. As protein: CASSMATGYSGYTF. Full variable domain (rest looked up from reference TRBV19 and TRBJ1-2): DGGITQSPKYLFRKEGQNVTLSCEQNLNHDAMYWYRQDPGQGLRLIYYSQIVNDFQKGDIAEGYSVSREKKESFPLTVTSAQKNPTAFYLCASSMATGYSGYTFGSGTRLTVV.

The sample holds one count of this clone. Germline and junction disagree at one end, which may indicate a read error. This chain connects TRBV7-7 to TRBJ2-3; 13 bases map to TRBD2. From germline, CDR1 is SSHAT and CDR2 FNYEAQ (reference sequence). This CDR3 comprises 20 residues. CDR3 protein: CASSFPFPLLAGGPTDTQYF. As DNA, the CDR3 is TGTGCTAGCAGCTTCCCCTTCCCCCTACTAGCGGGAGGGCCAACAGATACGCAGTATTTT.

The chain employs TRBV6-6 and TRBJ2-7, with 8 nucleotides matching TRBD1. Trimming cost V 7 bases and J 5 bases; bases outside gene matches: 7. This CDR3 comprises 13 residues. CDR1 is MNHNY and CDR2 is SVGAGI in the germline V gene (reference sequence). CDR3 nucleotide sequence: TGTGCCAGCAACGCAAACAGGGGGGACGAGCAGTACGTC. Encoded protein: CASNANRGDEQYV.

Note on this clone: Within the sample, other DNA sequences also encode this same CDR3. The chain recombines TRBV9 with TRBJ2-1; 7 bases are a match to TRBD2. The CDR3 is 12 amino acids. Germline-derived CDR1 and CDR2 are SGDLS and YYNGEE. V shed 2 bases and J 10 bases; nucleotides not matched to a gene: 3. CDR3 amino acids: CASSVRGGEQFF. The CDR3 bases are TGTGCCAGCAGCGTTAGGGGAGGGGAGCAGTTCTTC.

The chain employs TRBV4-2 and TRBJ2-6; D is unresolved. This CDR3 has 17 residues. Germline-derived CDR1 and CDR2 are LGHNA and YNFKEQ. V lost 0 bases and J 0 bases, leaving 9 bases between the germline ends. CDR3 nucleotide sequence: TGTGCCAGCAGCCAAGAACAGATTACCTCTGGGGCCAACGTCCTGACTTTC. As protein: CASSQEQITSGANVLTF.

The chain is built from TRBV28 and TRBJ2-3; D unresolved. The CDR3 has 14 residues. Trimming stripped 0 bases from V and 3 bases from J, with 7 bases between. CDR1 MDHEN and CDR2 SYDVKM come from the germline V gene. CDR3 sequence reads: CASSLWVRTDTQYF. The CDR3 coding sequence is TGTGCCAGCAGTTTATGGGTACGGACAGATACGCAGTATTTT.

V and J are TRBV12-3 or TRBV12-4 and TRBJ1-2, with 8 bases aligning to TRBD1. V lost 7 bases, J lost 4 bases, and 5 bases stayed unmatched. CDR3 length equals 13 residues. CDR3 loop: CASTPDRAYGYTF. As DNA, the CDR3 is TGTGCCAGCACCCCGGACAGGGCCTATGGCTACACCTTC.

This clone was found many times. CDR3 nucleotide sequence: TGTGCCAGCAGTGACGGCAACAGGGGAGGACAGCCCCAGCATTTT. It specifies CASSDGNRGGQPQHF. The J gene is TRBJ1-5, the V gene TRBV6-4, with TRBD1 identical over 7 bases. CDR3 length equals 15 residues. Germline assignment: CDR1 MRHNA and CDR2 SNTAGT. The trim removed 2 bases at V and 7 bases at J, leaving 8 bases unmatched.

The CDR3: CASSIEGLETQYF. The CDR3 DNA is TGTGCCAGCAGTATCGAGGGATTAGAGACCCAGTACTTC. The chain joins TRBV9 to TRBJ2-5; a weak D match, TRBD2 (5 bases). Trimming left V 5 bases short and J 4 bases short, with 12 bases between. Germline V lookup: CDR1 SGDLS, CDR2 YYNGEE. This CDR3 region has 13 residues.

The table lists this clone with a count of one. This chain joins TRBV3-1 (or the pseudogene TRBV3-2) and TRBJ2-1; 12 bases line up with TRBD2. Looked up from germline, CDR1 is LGHDT and CDR2 is YNNKEL (reference sequence). The CDR3 loop spans 18 amino acids. Trimming at V came to 4 bases and at J to 0 bases, leaving 7 bases not matched to a gene. CDR3 sequence reads: CASSRQRTSGASYNEQFF. In nucleotides, the CDR3 is TGTGCCAGCAGCCGCCAGAGGACTAGCGGGGCCTCCTACAATGAGCAGTTCTTC.

The chain is built from TRBV3-1 (or the pseudogene TRBV3-2) and TRBJ1-2; D possibly corresponds to TRBD1 (5 bases). This CDR3 has 16 residues. Deletions cut 1 base from V and 8 bases from J, with 20 bases between. Germline loops: CDR1 LGHDT, CDR2 YNNKEL (reference sequence). CDR3 protein: CASSQVGGRALGGYTF. As DNA, the CDR3 is TGTGCCAGCAGCCAAGTCGGGGGGAGGGCCCTAGGCGGCTACACCTTC.

The rearrangement uses TRBV25-1 and TRBJ2-4; a weak D match, TRBD2 (6 bases). The germline V and J ends were trimmed by 3 bases and 0 bases, with 12 bases remaining between them. The CDR3 runs 16 residues. Germline V gene data show CDR1 as MGHDK and CDR2 as SYGVNS. The CDR3 nucleotides read TGTGCCAGCAGTGACGGGGGACGGCTAGCCAAAAACATTCAGTACTTC. Translated, it gives CASSDGGRLAKNIQYF.

V is TRBV7-2 and J is TRBJ1-3, with D possibly matching TRBD1 (5 bases). The CDR3 consists of 17 residues. CDR1 is SGHTA and CDR2 is FQGNSA in the germline V gene. V was cut by 5 bases and J by 4 bases, with 21 bases left in between. This chain's CDR3 is CASSPRRETARGNTIYF. Here the CDR3 DNA reads TGTGCCAGCAGCCCAAGACGCGAGACAGCCAGGGGAAACACCATATATTTT.